The clone carrying this T cell receptor beta chain was counted only a few times. Its antigen is not identified. This sample is part of a study of T cell repertoires in cytomegalovirus infection. The V end was cut by 3 bases, the J end by 7 bases, with 13 bases between. The CDR3 loop spans 14 amino acids. The V gene's germline CDR1 is LNHDA and CDR2 SQIVND (reference sequence). Each CDR3 protein gets one entry after TCRdb re-called the reads with MiXCR. Here the sample spans about 700,000 distinct CDR3 sequences, 30% to 40% being singletons. The source material was cultured PBMCs, sampled from culture after CMV antigen stimulation. The rearrangement links TRBV19 to TRBJ1-5, with a weak D call TRBD1 (5 bases). The sequence derives from a human donor in good health (CMV status not recorded). Some clones in this sample may be carry-over from other donors' samples. The CDR3, as DNA: TGTGCCAGTAGTATGCTCCAGGGTCGGCAGCCCCAGCATTTT. It codes for CASSMLQGRQPQHF.